The present entry profiles one T cell receptor beta chain with its context. Its antigen is unknown. The sample holds no much larger clone one base away, and base qualities are not on file. This entry belongs to a study of response to subunit inactivated influenza vaccine (dated by TCRdb to between 2017 and 2018). Background on the whole study: The study used deep quantitative T cell receptor repertoire profiling to track responses to a trivalent subunit inactivated influenza vaccine.

V gives up 4 bases and J gives up 7 bases, and the segment between their germline ends measures 12 bases. Looking up the germline V gene yields CDR1 SGHRS and CDR2 YFSETQ. The CDR3 covers 13 residues, taking in both the cysteine and the phenylalanine. The kept DNA is CDR3 alone, 39 bases in frame from the first base. What the research found in general, with its limitations: The authors suggested that each seasonal influenza vaccination may recruit only a limited number of new T cells.

Preparation of the library involved RT-PCR. Sequenced using an Illumina HiSeq 2500. TCRdb reanalyzed the raw reads on its own, using fastp at Q25 for trimming and MiXCR for clone calling, and kept in-frame beta chains. Every entry covers one CDR3 protein and lists the most common genes and DNA from its rows. Here the sample has over 750,000 distinct CDR3 sequences; 21% occur a single time. The ten biggest clones cover about 9.4% of the sample. Recombination connected TRBV5-1 to TRBJ1-3; possibly the D gene is TRBD1, per 5 matching bases. The sequence was collected from a man in his fifties who received an inactivated influenza vaccine. Donor details come from another sample of the same person, matched by shared clones. The specimen comprised PBMCs from blood, sampled approximately 5 days after vaccination. The DNA sequence is given as TGCGCCAGCAGCGCCGACAGAGGGAACACCATATATTTT. Its product reads: CASSADRGNTIYF. The variable domain in full, with residues beyond the CDR3 obtained from the reference TRBV5-1 and TRBJ1-3 genes, is KAGVTQTPRYLIKTRGQQVTLSCSPISGHRSVSWYQQTPGQGLQFLFEYFSETQRNKGNFPGRFSGRQFSNSRSEMNVSTLELGDSALYLCASSADRGNTIYFGEGSWLTVV.